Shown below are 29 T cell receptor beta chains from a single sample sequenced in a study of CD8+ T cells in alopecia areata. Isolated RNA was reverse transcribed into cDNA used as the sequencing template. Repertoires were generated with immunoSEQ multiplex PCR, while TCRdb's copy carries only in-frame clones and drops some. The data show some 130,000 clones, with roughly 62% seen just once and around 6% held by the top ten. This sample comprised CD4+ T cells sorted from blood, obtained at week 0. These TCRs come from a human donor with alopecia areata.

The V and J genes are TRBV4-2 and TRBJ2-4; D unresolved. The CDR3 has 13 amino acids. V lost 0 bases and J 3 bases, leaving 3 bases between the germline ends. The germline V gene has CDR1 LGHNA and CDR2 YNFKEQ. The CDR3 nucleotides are TGTGCCAGCAGCCAAGATTACAAAAACATTCAGTACTTC. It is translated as CASSQDYKNIQYF.

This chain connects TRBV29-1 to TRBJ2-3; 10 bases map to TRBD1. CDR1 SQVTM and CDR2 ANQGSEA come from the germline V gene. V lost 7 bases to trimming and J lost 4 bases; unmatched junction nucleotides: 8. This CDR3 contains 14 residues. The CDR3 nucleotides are TGCAGCGCCAGACAGGGGGCGTACGCAGATACGCAGTATTTT. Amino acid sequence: CSARQGAYADTQYF.

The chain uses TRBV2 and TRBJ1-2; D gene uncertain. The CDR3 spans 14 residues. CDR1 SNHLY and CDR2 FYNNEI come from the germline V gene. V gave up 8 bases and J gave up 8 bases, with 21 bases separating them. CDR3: CASDKPARPPGYTF. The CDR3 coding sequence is TGTGCCAGCGATAAGCCAGCCAGACCCCCGGGCTACACCTTC.

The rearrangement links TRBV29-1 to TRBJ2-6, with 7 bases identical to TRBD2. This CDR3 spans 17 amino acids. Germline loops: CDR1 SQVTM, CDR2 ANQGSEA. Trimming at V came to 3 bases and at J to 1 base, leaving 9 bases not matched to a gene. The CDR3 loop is CSVDVGRARSGANVLTF. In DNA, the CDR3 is TGCAGCGTTGACGTTGGGAGGGCAAGGTCTGGGGCCAACGTCCTGACTTTC.

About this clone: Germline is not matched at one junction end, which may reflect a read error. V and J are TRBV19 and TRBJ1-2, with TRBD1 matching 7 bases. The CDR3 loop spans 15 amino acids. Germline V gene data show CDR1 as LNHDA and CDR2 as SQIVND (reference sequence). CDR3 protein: CASSPSPGQAYGYTF. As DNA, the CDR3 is TGCGCCAGTAGTCCCTCCCCTGGACAGGCCTATGGCTACACCTTC.

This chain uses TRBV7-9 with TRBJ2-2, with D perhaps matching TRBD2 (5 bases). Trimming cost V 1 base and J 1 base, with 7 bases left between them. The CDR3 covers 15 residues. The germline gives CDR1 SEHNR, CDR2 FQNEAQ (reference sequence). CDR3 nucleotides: TGTGCCAGCAGCTTAGATGCGGGGAACACCGGGGAGCTGTTTTTT. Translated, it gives CASSLDAGNTGELFF.

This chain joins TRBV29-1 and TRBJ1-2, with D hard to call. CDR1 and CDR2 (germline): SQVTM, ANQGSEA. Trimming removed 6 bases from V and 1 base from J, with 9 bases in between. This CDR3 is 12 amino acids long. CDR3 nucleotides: TGCAGCGTGGGCAACTTTAACTATGGCTACACCTTC. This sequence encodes CSVGNFNYGYTF.

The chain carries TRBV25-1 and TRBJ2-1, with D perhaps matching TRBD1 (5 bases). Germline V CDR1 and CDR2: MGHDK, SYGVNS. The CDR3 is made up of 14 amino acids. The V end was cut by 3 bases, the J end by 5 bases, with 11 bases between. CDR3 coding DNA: TGTGCCAGCAGTGACAGGGCTGTTGACAATGAGCAGTTCTTC. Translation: CASSDRAVDNEQFF.

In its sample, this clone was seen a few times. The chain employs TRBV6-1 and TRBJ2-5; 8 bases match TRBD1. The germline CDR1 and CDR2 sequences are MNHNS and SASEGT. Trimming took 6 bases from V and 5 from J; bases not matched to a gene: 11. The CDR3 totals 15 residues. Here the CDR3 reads CASSQQGGQGETQYF. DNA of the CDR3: TGTGCCAGCAGCCAACAGGGGGGCCAGGGGGAGACCCAGTACTTC.

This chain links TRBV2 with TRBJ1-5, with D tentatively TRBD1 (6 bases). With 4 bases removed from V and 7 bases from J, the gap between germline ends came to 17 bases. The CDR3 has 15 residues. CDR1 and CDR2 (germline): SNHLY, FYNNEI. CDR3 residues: CASSGNRVSNQPQHF. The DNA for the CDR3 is TGTGCCAGCAGTGGGAACAGGGTTTCAAACCAGCCCCAGCATTTT.

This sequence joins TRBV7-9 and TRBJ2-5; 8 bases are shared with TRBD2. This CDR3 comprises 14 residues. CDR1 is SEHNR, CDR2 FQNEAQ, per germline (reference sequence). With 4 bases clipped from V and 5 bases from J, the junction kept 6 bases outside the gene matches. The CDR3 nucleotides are TGTGCCAGCAGCTCTCGGACTAGCTGGGAGACCCAGTACTTC. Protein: CASSSRTSWETQYF.

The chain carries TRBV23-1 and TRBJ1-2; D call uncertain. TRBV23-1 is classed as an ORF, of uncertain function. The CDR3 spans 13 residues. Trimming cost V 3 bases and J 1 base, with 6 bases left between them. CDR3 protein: CASSHTLNYGYTF. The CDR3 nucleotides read TGCGCCAGCAGTCATACCCTTAACTATGGCTACACCTTC.

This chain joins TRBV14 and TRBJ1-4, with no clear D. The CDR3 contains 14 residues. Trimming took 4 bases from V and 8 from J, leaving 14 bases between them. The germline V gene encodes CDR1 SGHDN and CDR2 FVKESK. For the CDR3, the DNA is TGTGCCAGCAGCCGCGGGTCTCGAAGGGAAAAACTGTTTTTT. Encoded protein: CASSRGSRREKLFF.

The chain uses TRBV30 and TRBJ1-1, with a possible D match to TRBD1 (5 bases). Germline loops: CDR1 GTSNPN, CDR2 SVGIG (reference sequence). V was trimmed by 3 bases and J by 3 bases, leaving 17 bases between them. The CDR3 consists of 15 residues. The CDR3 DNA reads TGTGCCTGGAGACCCCTAGACAGAATGGACACTGAAGCTTTCTTT. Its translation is CAWRPLDRMDTEAFF.

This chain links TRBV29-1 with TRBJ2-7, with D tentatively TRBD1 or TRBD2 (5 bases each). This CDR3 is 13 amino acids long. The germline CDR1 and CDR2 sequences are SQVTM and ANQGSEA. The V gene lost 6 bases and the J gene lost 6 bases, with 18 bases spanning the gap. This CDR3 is CSVGTDGAGEQYF. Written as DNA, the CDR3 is TGCAGCGTCGGTACTGACGGGGCAGGCGAGCAGTACTTC.

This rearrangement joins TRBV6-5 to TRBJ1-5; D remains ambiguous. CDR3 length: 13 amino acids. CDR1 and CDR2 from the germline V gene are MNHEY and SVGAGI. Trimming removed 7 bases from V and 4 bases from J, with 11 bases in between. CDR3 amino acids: CASNVVRNQPQHF. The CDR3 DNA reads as TGTGCCAGCAACGTTGTCCGAAATCAGCCCCAGCATTTT.

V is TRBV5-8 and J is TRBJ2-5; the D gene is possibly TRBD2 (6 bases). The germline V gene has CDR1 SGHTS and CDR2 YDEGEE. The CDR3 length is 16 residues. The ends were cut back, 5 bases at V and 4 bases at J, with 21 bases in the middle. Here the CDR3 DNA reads TGTGCCAGCAGTAGGGACTCCCTTAGGGGAGGAGAGACCCAGTACTTC. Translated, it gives CASSRDSLRGGETQYF.

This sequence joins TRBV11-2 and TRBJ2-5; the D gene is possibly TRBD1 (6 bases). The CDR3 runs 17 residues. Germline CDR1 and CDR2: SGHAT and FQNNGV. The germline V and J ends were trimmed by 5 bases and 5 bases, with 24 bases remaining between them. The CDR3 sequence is CASSPGSGTGHWETQYF. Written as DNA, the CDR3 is TGTGCCAGCAGCCCAGGTTCTGGAACGGGACACTGGGAGACCCAGTACTTC. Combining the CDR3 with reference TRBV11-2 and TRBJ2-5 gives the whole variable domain EAGVAQSPRYKIIEKRQSVAFWCNPISGHATLYWYQQILGQGPKLLIQFQNNGVVDDSQLPKDRFSAERLKGVDSTLKIQPAKLEDSAVYLCASSPGSGTGHWETQYFGPGTRLLVL.

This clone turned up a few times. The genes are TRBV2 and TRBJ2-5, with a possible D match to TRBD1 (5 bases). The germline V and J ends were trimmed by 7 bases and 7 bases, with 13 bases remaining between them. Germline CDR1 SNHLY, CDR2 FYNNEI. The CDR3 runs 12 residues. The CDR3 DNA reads TGTGCCAGCACCGAAGGGGTTGGGACCCAGTACTTC. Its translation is CASTEGVGTQYF.

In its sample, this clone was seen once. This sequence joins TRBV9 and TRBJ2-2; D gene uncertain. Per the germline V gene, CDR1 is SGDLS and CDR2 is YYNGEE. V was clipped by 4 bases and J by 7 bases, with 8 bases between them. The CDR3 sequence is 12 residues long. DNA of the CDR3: TGTGCCAGCAGCCGCGAGGTCGGGGAGCTGTTTTTT. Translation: CASSREVGELFF.

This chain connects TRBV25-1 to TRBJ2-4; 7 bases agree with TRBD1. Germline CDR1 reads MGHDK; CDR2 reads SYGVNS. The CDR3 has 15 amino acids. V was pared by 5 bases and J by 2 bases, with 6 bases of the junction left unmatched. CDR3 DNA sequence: TGTGCCAGCAGTTCCCACAGGGGCACCAAAAACATTCAGTACTTC. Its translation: CASSSHRGTKNIQYF.

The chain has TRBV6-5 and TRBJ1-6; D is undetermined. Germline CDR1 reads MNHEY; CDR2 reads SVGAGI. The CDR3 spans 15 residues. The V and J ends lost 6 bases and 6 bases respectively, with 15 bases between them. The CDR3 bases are TGTGCCAGCAGCCTACTTAACCCCATTAATTCACCCCTCCACTTT. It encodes CASSLLNPINSPLHF.

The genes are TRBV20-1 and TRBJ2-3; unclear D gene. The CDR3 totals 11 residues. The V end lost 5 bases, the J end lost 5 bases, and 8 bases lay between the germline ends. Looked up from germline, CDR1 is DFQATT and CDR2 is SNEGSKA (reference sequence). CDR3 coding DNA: TGCAGTGCTGACATTTTAGATACGCAGTATTTT. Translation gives CSADILDTQYF.

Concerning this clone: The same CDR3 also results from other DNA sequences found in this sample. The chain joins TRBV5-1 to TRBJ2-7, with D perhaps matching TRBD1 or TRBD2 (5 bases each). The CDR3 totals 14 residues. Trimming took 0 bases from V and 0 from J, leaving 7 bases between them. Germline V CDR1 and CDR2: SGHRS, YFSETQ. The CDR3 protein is CASSLGGSSYEQYF. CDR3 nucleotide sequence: TGCGCCAGCAGCTTGGGGGGGAGCTCCTACGAGCAGTACTTC.

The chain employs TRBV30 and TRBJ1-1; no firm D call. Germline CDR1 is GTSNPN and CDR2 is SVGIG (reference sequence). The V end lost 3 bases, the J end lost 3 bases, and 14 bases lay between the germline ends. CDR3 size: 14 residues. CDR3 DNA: TGTGCCTGGAGGGGCCGCGGAGCAGACACTGAAGCTTTCTTT. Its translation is CAWRGRGADTEAFF.

DNA of the CDR3: TGTGCCTGGAGTGCCAGCGGGACAGGGGTTCGGCCCCAGCATTTT. Amino acid sequence: CAWSASGTGVRPQHF. The rearrangement links TRBV30 to TRBJ1-5, with TRBD1 matching 10 bases. Looked up from germline, CDR1 is GTSNPN and CDR2 is SVGIG (reference sequence). The CDR3 covers 15 residues. Trimming took 1 base from V and 9 from J; bases not matched to a gene: 9.

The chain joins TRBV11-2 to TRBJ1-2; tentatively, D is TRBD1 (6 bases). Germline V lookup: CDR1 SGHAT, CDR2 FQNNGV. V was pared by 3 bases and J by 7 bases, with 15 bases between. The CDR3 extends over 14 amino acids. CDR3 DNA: TGTGCCAGCAGCTTGACAGGTCCTAATAGTGGCTACACCTTC. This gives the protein CASSLTGPNSGYTF. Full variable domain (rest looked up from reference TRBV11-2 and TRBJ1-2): EAGVAQSPRYKIIEKRQSVAFWCNPISGHATLYWYQQILGQGPKLLIQFQNNGVVDDSQLPKDRFSAERLKGVDSTLKIQPAKLEDSAVYLCASSLTGPNSGYTFGSGTRLTVV.

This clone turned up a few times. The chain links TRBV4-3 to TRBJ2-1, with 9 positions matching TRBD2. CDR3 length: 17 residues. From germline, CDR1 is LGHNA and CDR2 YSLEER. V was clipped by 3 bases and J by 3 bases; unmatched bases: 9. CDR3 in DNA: TGCGCCAGCAGCCAGGTCACCGGGACTAGCAGCTACAATGAGCAGTTCTTC. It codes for CASSQVTGTSSYNEQFF.

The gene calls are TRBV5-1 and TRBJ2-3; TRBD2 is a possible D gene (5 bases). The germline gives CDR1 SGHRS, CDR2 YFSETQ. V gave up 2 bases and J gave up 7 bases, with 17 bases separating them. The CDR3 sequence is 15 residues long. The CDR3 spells CASSLSGGRGNTQYF. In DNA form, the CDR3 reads TGCGCCAGCAGCTTAAGTGGAGGTAGAGGAAATACGCAGTATTTT.